These 10 T cell receptor beta chains were sequenced from one sample in a study of a mutant IDH1 vaccine in newly diagnosed glioma. Time point given: week 5, during vaccination. What each vaccine dose contained was 300 ug of mutant IDH1 20-mer peptide, accompanied by topical imiquimod. Their target antigens are unknown. Assay used: immunoSEQ multiplex PCR; TCRdb lists only in-frame clones, some missing. The table shows 39,000 or so clones, with about 80% occurring only once. Sequenced material: PBMCs, taken from a glioma patient whose treatment included an IDH1 peptide vaccine. The source of these receptors is a man aged 40-55 years with glioma.

This chain links TRBV21-1 with TRBJ2-7; the table's D gene call, TRBD2, was not cross checked with the DNA. TRBV21-1 is a listed pseudogene. This CDR3 spans 15 amino acids. DNA of the CDR3: TGTGCCAGCCTTGTACTAGCGGGGGAAGGGTACGAGCAGTACTTC. Its protein product is CASLVLAGEGYEQYF.

This clone was detected only a few times. This sequence joins TRBV30 and TRBJ1-1, with D uncertain. This CDR3 has 14 residues. Germline CDR1 is GTSNPN and CDR2 is SVGIG (reference sequence). V was shortened by 5 bases and J by 2 bases, with 15 bases between the two germline ends. The CDR3 DNA reads TGTGCCTGGGCTGCCGGAGGCTCCAACACTGAAGCTTTCTTT. Protein sequence: CAWAAGGSNTEAFF.

For the CDR3, the DNA is TGCAGCGTTGAAGATCCCTGGACAGGGGGAGCCAAAAACATTCAGTACTTC. Translated, it gives CSVEDPWTGGAKNIQYF. This chain connects TRBV29-1 to TRBJ2-4; 10 nucleotides line up with TRBD1. Per germline, CDR1 SQVTM and CDR2 ANQGSEA. The J segment lost 0 bases and the V segment lost 0 bases, leaving 5 bases of the junction unmatched. The CDR3 sequence is 17 residues long.

This clone came up a few times. The chain recombines TRBV6-5 with TRBJ2-7, with TRBD1 matching 7 bases. Germline values: CDR1 MNHEY, CDR2 SVGAGI. This CDR3 is 14 amino acids long. V gave up 2 bases and J gave up 6 bases; unmatched junction bases: 7. CDR3 DNA: TGTGCCAGCAGTTACCAGATAGCAGGGGGCGAGCAGTACTTC. Protein: CASSYQIAGGEQYF.

This chain uses TRBV2 with TRBJ1-5; 10 positions match TRBD1. Germline trimming cut 7 bases from V and 5 bases from J; bases unmatched to any gene: 2. The CDR3 spans 13 residues. Per the germline V gene, CDR1 is SNHLY and CDR2 is FYNNEI. The CDR3 region has the DNA TGTGCCAGCACGGACAGGGGGTATCAGCCCCAGCATTTT. As protein: CASTDRGYQPQHF.

This chain links TRBV5-1 with TRBJ2-7, with 7 bases matching TRBD2. Trimming at V came to 7 bases and at J to 3 bases, leaving 10 bases not matched to a gene. This CDR3 comprises 14 residues. Germline CDR1 reads SGHRS; CDR2 reads YFSETQ. The CDR3: CASVPWDYIYEQYF. Written as DNA, the CDR3 is TGCGCCAGCGTTCCTTGGGACTATATCTACGAGCAGTACTTC. The variable domain in full, with the rest retrieved from reference TRBV5-1 and TRBJ2-7, is KAGVTQTPRYLIKTRGQQVTLSCSPISGHRSVSWYQQTPGQGLQFLFEYFSETQRNKGNFPGRFSGRQFSNSRSEMNVSTLELGDSALYLCASVPWDYIYEQYFGPGTRLTVT.

This sequence joins TRBV5-1 and TRBJ2-7, with unresolved D. This CDR3 has 12 amino acids. Germline V gene data show CDR1 as SGHRS and CDR2 as YFSETQ. V lost 0 bases and J 7 bases, leaving 8 bases between the germline ends. The CDR3 region is CASSLELGEQYF. The CDR3, as DNA: TGCGCCAGCAGCTTGGAGTTGGGGGAGCAGTACTTC.

The CDR3 DNA is TGCGCCAGCAGTGGCGAATGGCAGGGAGGTGAGCAGTTCTTC. It specifies CASSGEWQGGEQFF. The chain combines TRBV10-2 with TRBJ2-1, with a tentative D call TRBD2 (6 bases). This CDR3 region has 14 residues. Germline V lookup: CDR1 WSHSY, CDR2 SAAADI. V lost 4 bases and J 9 bases, leaving 16 bases between the germline ends.

The rearrangement links TRBV25-1 to TRBJ1-1, with D maybe TRBD1 (5 bases). V lost 5 bases and J 6 bases, leaving 13 bases between the germline ends. The germline CDR1 and CDR2 sequences are MGHDK and SYGVNS. The CDR3 totals 13 residues. CDR3 bases: TGTGCCAGCAGTATCCCTGGAGGGGCTGAAGCTTTCTTT. This sequence encodes CASSIPGGAEAFF.

The V gene is TRBV2, the J gene TRBJ2-5; tentative D call: TRBD1 (5 bases). The CDR3 is 14 residues long. Germline V gives CDR1 SNHLY, CDR2 FYNNEI. V dropped 1 base and J dropped 2 bases, with 8 bases sitting between them. The CDR3 loop is CASSEGQLQETQYF. The DNA for the CDR3 is TGTGCCAGCAGTGAAGGACAGCTGCAAGAGACCCAGTACTTC.